Shown below are 27 T cell receptor beta chains from a single sample sequenced in a study of blood T cell repertoires in COVID-19. TCRdb's table, derived via immunoSEQ multiplex PCR, lists solely in-frame clones and lacks some. In the table there are 140,000 to 150,000 clones, roughly 80% of which are singletons. Sequencing was done on a sample of peripheral blood. The receptors originated from a woman aged 40 to 50 with active or convalescent COVID-19.

The chain couples TRBV6-5 to TRBJ1-3; D not certain. The CDR3 totals 13 residues. With 6 bases removed from V and 0 bases from J, the gap between germline ends came to 6 bases. Germline V gene sequence: CDR1 MNHEY, CDR2 SVGAGI. CDR3 DNA: TGTGCCAGCAGGGCAATCTCTGGAAACACCATATATTTT. Protein sequence: CASRAISGNTIYF.

V usage is TRBV18 and J usage is TRBJ2-5, with D perhaps matching TRBD1 (6 bases). The V and J ends lost 4 bases and 1 base respectively, with 7 bases between them. Germline CDR1 KGHSH, CDR2 LQKENI. The CDR3 sequence is 13 residues long. CDR3 coding DNA: TGTGCCAGCTCACAGGGGGTCCAAGAGACCCAGTACTTC. Protein product: CASSQGVQETQYF.

The CDR3, as DNA: TGTGCCAGCACCCTACAGACAGGGGGGAATTCACCCCTCCACTTT. Translating it yields CASTLQTGGNSPLHF. The chain has TRBV6-1 and TRBJ1-6; 9 nucleotides agree with TRBD1. This CDR3 comprises 15 residues. Germline assignment: CDR1 MNHNS and CDR2 SASEGT. V was pared by 7 bases and J by 7 bases, with 8 bases of the junction left unmatched.

The chain recombines TRBV27 with TRBJ1-2; no clear D. There are 13 residues in the CDR3. Between the trimmed V and J ends, which lost 6 bases and 2 bases, there was a span of 10 bases. CDR1 is MNHEY and CDR2 is SMNVEV in the germline V gene (reference sequence). The CDR3 region is CASSPTPNYGYTF. In nucleotides, the CDR3 is TGTGCCAGCAGCCCGACACCCAACTATGGCTACACCTTC.

V usage is TRBV11-3 and J usage is TRBJ2-6, with a tentative D call TRBD1 (6 bases). Germline V gene lookup returns CDR1 SGHNT and CDR2 YENEEA. V lost 5 bases and J 2 bases, leaving 10 bases between the germline ends. The CDR3 has 15 residues. CDR3 DNA: TGTGCCAGCAGCGAACAGGGAACTGGGGCCAACGTCCTGACTTTC. This translates into CASSEQGTGANVLTF.

This clone was seen only a few times. The V call is TRBV7-2, the J call TRBJ1-1; D remains ambiguous. The germline V gene has CDR1 SGHTA and CDR2 FQGNSA. The CDR3 extends over 13 amino acids. V shed 3 bases and J shed 1 base, with 6 bases lying between them. The CDR3 DNA reads TGTGCCAGCAGCTTCTTATGGAACACTGAAGCTTTCTTT. The encoded protein is CASSFLWNTEAFF.

This clone was observed many times. CDR3 nucleotides: TGTGCCAGCAGCACGGGCCGCGGGAGGTTCGAGCAGTACTTC. Its protein product is CASSTGRGRFEQYF. J is TRBJ2-7 and V is TRBV27, with 8 bases that match TRBD2. This CDR3 comprises 14 residues. Losses at the gene ends were 6 bases for V and 6 bases for J; bases not matched to a gene: 10. Germline CDR1 and CDR2: MNHEY and SMNVEV (reference sequence).

The CDR3 region is CASSAEGTAYGYTF. The CDR3 nucleotides read TGTGCCAGCAGCGCTGAGGGGACTGCATATGGCTACACCTTC. The V call is TRBV9, the J call TRBJ1-2; perhaps TRBD1 as D (5 bases). Trimming shortened V by 3 bases and J by 5 bases, and 14 bases separated the two germline ends. The CDR3 loop spans 14 amino acids. CDR1 is SGDLS and CDR2 is YYNGEE in the germline V gene.

A few counts support this clone. This chain uses TRBV25-1 with TRBJ1-3; a possible D gene is TRBD1 (5 bases). From germline, CDR1 is MGHDK and CDR2 SYGVNS. The CDR3 totals 15 residues. With 2 bases removed from V and 2 bases from J, the gap between germline ends came to 10 bases. CDR3: CASSEPGEAGNTIYF. CDR3 nucleotide sequence: TGTGCCAGCAGTGAACCGGGGGAGGCTGGAAACACCATATATTTT.

The chain combines TRBV7-9 with TRBJ1-1; D might be TRBD1 (5 bases). The V and J ends lost 2 bases and 3 bases respectively, with 10 bases between them. This CDR3 is 14 amino acids long. From germline, CDR1 is SEHNR and CDR2 FQNEAQ (reference sequence). The CDR3 bases are TGTGCCAGCAGCTTATCGGCGGGGGACACTGAAGCTTTCTTT. Protein: CASSLSAGDTEAFF.

The V and J genes are TRBV19 and TRBJ2-5, with TRBD2 identical over 9 bases. The CDR3 is 16 residues long. V was clipped by 2 bases and J by 11 bases; unmatched bases: 15. Germline CDR1 and CDR2: LNHDA and SQIVND (reference sequence). CDR3 region: CASSIMPGTSPREQYF. The CDR3 nucleotides are TGTGCCAGTAGTATAATGCCCGGGACTAGCCCTCGGGAGCAGTACTTC.

The rearrangement links TRBV18 to TRBJ2-3, with 8 bases aligning to TRBD1. The ends lost 2 bases at V and 4 bases at J; junction bases unmatched: 5. This CDR3 is 15 amino acids long. CDR1 is KGHSH, CDR2 LQKENI, per germline. The CDR3 is CASSPGGQGADTQYF. In nucleotides, the CDR3 is TGTGCCAGCTCACCAGGAGGACAGGGTGCAGATACGCAGTATTTT.

The chain employs TRBV28 and TRBJ1-1; D possibly corresponds to TRBD1 (6 bases). CDR1 and CDR2 (germline): MDHEN, SYDVKM. There are 16 residues in the CDR3. The V end lost 0 bases, the J end lost 4 bases, and 15 bases lay between the germline ends. The CDR3 here is CASSLWVRQAITEAFF. The CDR3 DNA reads as TGTGCCAGCAGTTTATGGGTCCGACAGGCGATCACTGAAGCTTTCTTT.

The chain employs TRBV5-6 and TRBJ2-1; TRBD2 matches at 12 bases. CDR1 is SGHDT and CDR2 is YYEEEE in the germline V gene. This CDR3 is built from 15 residues. V lost 4 bases, J lost 6 bases, and 5 bases stayed unmatched. CDR3 nucleotide sequence: TGTGCCAGCAGCCTACTAGCGGGGGGTGGCAATGAGCAGTTCTTC. Protein product: CASSLLAGGGNEQFF.

The V gene is TRBV25-1, the J gene TRBJ2-1; the D gene is possibly TRBD1 (6 bases). CDR1 is MGHDK, CDR2 SYGVNS, per germline. Trimming removed 1 base at V and 5 bases at J, with 15 bases between. This CDR3 is built from 16 residues. In nucleotides, the CDR3 is TGTGCCAGCAGTGAATGGGTGACAGGTTCCAACAATGAGCAGTTCTTC. Protein sequence: CASSEWVTGSNNEQFF.

The chain combines TRBV29-1 with TRBJ1-1; D is possibly TRBD1 (5 bases). The V and J ends lost 0 bases and 4 bases respectively, with 18 bases between them. The CDR3 extends over 16 amino acids. The germline V gene encodes CDR1 SQVTM and CDR2 ANQGSEA. The CDR3 nucleotides are TGCAGCGTTGAAGATCGGTGGGGCAGGAGTTCCACTGAAGCTTTCTTT. Protein sequence: CSVEDRWGRSSTEAFF. Drawing the rest from reference TRBV29-1 and TRBJ1-1, the complete variable domain is SAVISQKPSRDICQRGTSLTIQCQVDSQVTMMFWYRQQPGQSLTLIATANQGSEATYESGFVIDKFPISRPNLTFSTLTVSNMSPEDSSIYLCSVEDRWGRSSTEAFFGQGTRLTVV.

A note on this clone: The same CDR3 also results from other DNA sequences found in this sample. V and J are TRBV18 and TRBJ2-7; TRBD1 aligns across 8 bases. The V segment lost 5 bases and the J segment 6 bases; nucleotides outside the gene matches: 3. The CDR3 covers 12 residues. Germline CDR1 KGHSH, CDR2 LQKENI. CDR3 sequence: CASSTGQGEQYF. For the CDR3, the DNA is TGTGCCAGCTCAACAGGACAGGGCGAGCAGTACTTC. The whole variable domain, filled in from reference TRBV18 and TRBJ2-7, reads NAGVMQNPRHLVRRRGQEARLRCSPMKGHSHVYWYRQLPEEGLKFMVYLQKENIIDESGMPKERFSAEFPKEGPSILRIQQVVRGDSAAYFCASSTGQGEQYFGPGTRLTVT.

Concerning this clone: The sample carries other DNA sequences with the same CDR3. This chain links TRBV7-9 with TRBJ2-7; D is possibly TRBD1 (6 bases). The V end was cut by 3 bases, the J end by 1 base, with 10 bases between. CDR1 SEHNR and CDR2 FQNEAQ come from the germline V gene (reference sequence). This CDR3 spans 14 amino acids. In DNA, the CDR3 is TGTGCCAGCAGCTTCGGACAGCCTTCCTACGAGCAGTACTTC. Encoded protein: CASSFGQPSYEQYF.

The V and J genes are TRBV6-6 and TRBJ1-2; maybe TRBD1 (5 bases). Germline CDR1 reads MNHNY; CDR2 reads SVGAGI (reference sequence). This CDR3 region has 12 residues. V lost 4 bases, J lost 8 bases, and 11 bases lay in between. CDR3 sequence reads: CASSSNRGGYTF. For the CDR3, the DNA is TGTGCCAGCAGTTCTAACCGGGGGGGCTACACCTTC.

CDR3 nucleotide sequence: TGCGCCAGCAGCTATACCTCGGGGGACAATGAGCAGTTCTTC. The encoded protein is CASSYTSGDNEQFF. The chain carries TRBV4-1 and TRBJ2-1; D might be TRBD2 (6 bases). Trimming pared 5 bases from V and 5 bases from J, leaving 13 bases between. This CDR3 is 14 amino acids long. The germline V gene has CDR1 MGHRA and CDR2 YSYEKL.

The chain employs TRBV18 and TRBJ1-2, with no clear D. Germline V lookup: CDR1 KGHSH, CDR2 LQKENI. The CDR3 contains 14 residues. The V end was cut by 5 bases, the J end by 4 bases, with 14 bases between. CDR3 DNA sequence: TGTGCCAGCTCAGAAGAGGGAAGCAGCTATGGCTACACCTTC. It codes for CASSEEGSSYGYTF. Complete variable domain (other parts from reference TRBV18 and TRBJ1-2): NAGVMQNPRHLVRRRGQEARLRCSPMKGHSHVYWYRQLPEEGLKFMVYLQKENIIDESGMPKERFSAEFPKEGPSILRIQQVVRGDSAAYFCASSEEGSSYGYTFGSGTRLTVV.

J is TRBJ2-5 and V is TRBV7-2; TRBD2 aligns across 8 bases. V lost 1 base, J lost 5 bases, and 6 bases stayed unmatched. Per the germline V gene, CDR1 is SGHTA and CDR2 is FQGNSA. This CDR3 spans 15 amino acids. CDR3 sequence: CASSLEAGVWETQYF. The CDR3 nucleotides are TGTGCCAGCAGCTTAGAAGCGGGAGTATGGGAGACCCAGTACTTC.

This chain uses TRBV2 with TRBJ1-1, with D perhaps TRBD1 (6 bases). V was pared by 6 bases and J by 1 base, with 9 bases between. The CDR3 spans 13 residues. CDR1 is SNHLY, CDR2 FYNNEI, per germline. The CDR3 nucleotides are TGTGCCAGCAGCCAGGACAGGAACACTGAAGCTTTCTTT. Protein product: CASSQDRNTEAFF.

There are a few counts of this clone. V and J are TRBV4-1 and TRBJ2-1, with D perhaps TRBD2 (6 bases). V lost 0 bases and J 12 bases, leaving 18 bases between the germline ends. This CDR3 comprises 15 residues. Germline V gene data show CDR1 as MGHRA and CDR2 as YSYEKL. The CDR3 loop reads CASSQEDREQSGQFF. CDR3 in DNA: TGCGCCAGCAGCCAAGAGGACCGGGAGCAGAGTGGGCAGTTCTTC.

CDR3 nucleotide sequence: TGTGCCAGCAGTCACAGGGGTACTCAGCCCCAGCATTTT. Residues: CASSHRGTQPQHF. The V call is TRBV6-5, the J call TRBJ1-5; 7 bases align to TRBD1. Germline loops: CDR1 MNHEY, CDR2 SVGAGI. Trimming removed 5 bases from V and 6 bases from J; junction bases left unmatched: 4. CDR3 size: 13 residues.

This sequence joins TRBV27 and TRBJ1-1; D unclear. V shed 2 bases and J shed 4 bases, with 14 bases lying between them. This CDR3 contains 15 residues. Germline values: CDR1 MNHEY, CDR2 SMNVEV (reference sequence). The CDR3 DNA reads as TGTGCCAGCAGTTTAGCAGGACCCCGGGGCACTGAAGCTTTCTTT. Protein sequence: CASSLAGPRGTEAFF.

This clone was detected only a few times. The chain combines TRBV5-6 with TRBJ1-1; tentatively, D is TRBD1 (5 bases). Germline V gene lookup returns CDR1 SGHDT and CDR2 YYEEEE. The CDR3 has 14 amino acids. The V and J ends lost 4 bases and 1 base respectively, with 11 bases between them. The CDR3 bases are TGTGCCAGCAGCCCGGAGACAGCGAACACTGAAGCTTTCTTT. Translated, it gives CASSPETANTEAFF.